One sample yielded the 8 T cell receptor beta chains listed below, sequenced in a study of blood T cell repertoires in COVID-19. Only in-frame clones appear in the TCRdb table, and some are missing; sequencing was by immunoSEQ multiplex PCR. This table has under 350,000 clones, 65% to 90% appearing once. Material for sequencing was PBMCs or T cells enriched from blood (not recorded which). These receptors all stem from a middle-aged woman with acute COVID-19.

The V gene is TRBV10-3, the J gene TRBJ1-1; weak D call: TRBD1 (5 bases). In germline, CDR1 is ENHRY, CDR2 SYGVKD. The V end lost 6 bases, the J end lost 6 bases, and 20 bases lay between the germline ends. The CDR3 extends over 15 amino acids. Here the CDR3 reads CAIRRTLGGMAEAFF. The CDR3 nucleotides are TGTGCCATCAGGCGGACGCTTGGGGGGATGGCTGAAGCTTTCTTT.

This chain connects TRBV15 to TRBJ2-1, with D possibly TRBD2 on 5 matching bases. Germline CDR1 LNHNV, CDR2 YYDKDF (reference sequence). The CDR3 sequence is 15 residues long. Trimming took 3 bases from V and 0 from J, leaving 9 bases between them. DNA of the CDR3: TGTGCCACCAGCAGGAGCGGTAGCTCCTACAATGAGCAGTTCTTC. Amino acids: CATSRSGSSYNEQFF.

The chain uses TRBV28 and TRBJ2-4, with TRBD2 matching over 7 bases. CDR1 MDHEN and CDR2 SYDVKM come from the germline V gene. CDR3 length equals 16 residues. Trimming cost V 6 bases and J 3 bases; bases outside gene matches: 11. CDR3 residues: CASRGRPGGGKNIQYF. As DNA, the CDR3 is TGTGCCAGCAGGGGCCGGCCGGGGGGAGGCAAAAACATTCAGTACTTC.

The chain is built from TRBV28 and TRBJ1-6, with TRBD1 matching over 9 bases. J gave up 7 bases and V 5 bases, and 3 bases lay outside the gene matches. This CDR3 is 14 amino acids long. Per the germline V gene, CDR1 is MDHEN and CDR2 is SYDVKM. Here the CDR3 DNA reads TGTGCCAGCAGTGGACAGGGGCAGAATTCACCCCTCCACTTT. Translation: CASSGQGQNSPLHF.

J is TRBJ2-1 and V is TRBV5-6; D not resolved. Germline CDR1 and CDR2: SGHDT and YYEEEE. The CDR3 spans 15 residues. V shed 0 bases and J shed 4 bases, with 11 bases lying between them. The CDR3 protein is CASSLVVGVYNEQFF. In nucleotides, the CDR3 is TGTGCCAGCAGCTTGGTGGTAGGAGTATACAATGAGCAGTTCTTC.

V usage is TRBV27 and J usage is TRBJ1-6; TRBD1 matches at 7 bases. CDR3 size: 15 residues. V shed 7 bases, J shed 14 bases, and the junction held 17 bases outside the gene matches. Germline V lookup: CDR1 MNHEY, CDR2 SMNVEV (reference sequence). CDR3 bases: TGTGCCAGCAATTCCGGGACAGTCGGGTTGGGATCCCTCCACTTT. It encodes CASNSGTVGLGSLHF.

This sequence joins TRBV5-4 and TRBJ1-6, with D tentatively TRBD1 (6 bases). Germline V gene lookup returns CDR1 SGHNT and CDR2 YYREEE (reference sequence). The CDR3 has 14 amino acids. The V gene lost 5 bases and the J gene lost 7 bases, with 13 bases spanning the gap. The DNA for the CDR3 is TGTGCCAGCAGATTCAGGGGAGCAAATTCACCCCTCCACTTT. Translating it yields CASRFRGANSPLHF.

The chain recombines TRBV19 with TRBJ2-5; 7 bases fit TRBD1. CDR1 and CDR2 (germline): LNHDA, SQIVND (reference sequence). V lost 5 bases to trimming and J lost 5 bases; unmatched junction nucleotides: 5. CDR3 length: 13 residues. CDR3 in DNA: TGTGCCAGTAGTCAGACAGGGTTCGAGACCCAGTACTTC. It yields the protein CASSQTGFETQYF.